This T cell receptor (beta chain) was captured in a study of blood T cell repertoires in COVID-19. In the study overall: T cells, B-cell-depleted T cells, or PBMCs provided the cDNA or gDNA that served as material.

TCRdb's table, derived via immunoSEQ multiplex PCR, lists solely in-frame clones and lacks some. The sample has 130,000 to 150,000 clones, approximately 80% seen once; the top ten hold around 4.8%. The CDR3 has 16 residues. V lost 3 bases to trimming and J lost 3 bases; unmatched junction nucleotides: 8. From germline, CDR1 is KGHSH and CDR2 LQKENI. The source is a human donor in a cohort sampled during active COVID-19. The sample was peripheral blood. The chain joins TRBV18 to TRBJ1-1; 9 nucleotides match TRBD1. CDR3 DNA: TGTGCCAGCTCACCCTCACAGGGGGCGTTGGACACTGAAGCTTTCTTT. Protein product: CASSPSQGALDTEAFF.